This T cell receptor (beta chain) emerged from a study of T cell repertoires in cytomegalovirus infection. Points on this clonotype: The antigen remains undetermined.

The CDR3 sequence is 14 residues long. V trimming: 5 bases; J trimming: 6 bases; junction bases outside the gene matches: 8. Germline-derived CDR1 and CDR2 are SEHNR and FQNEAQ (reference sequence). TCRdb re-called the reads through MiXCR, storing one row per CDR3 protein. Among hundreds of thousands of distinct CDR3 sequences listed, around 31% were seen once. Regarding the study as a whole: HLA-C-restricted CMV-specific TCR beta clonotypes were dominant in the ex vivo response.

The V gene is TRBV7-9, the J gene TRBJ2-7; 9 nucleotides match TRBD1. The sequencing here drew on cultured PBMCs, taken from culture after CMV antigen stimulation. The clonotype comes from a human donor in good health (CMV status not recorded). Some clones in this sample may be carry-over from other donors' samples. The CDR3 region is CASSPGTGYREQYF. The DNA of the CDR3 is TGTGCCAGCAGCCCCGGGACAGGGTATCGCGAGCAGTACTTC.